This TCR beta chain came from a study of Tregs in tolerant kidney transplant recipients. Germline loops: CDR1 ENHRY, CDR2 SYGVKD. Trimming took 4 bases from V and 6 from J; bases not matched to a gene: 12. This CDR3 spans 16 amino acids. Profiled with immunoSEQ multiplex PCR; TCRdb holds only in-frame clones, not every one. Of approximately 260,000 clones in the sample, about 86% were seen once. This TCR was sampled from a human donor in good health. The chain uses TRBV10-3 and TRBJ2-1; 7 bases are shared with TRBD2. Sequencing was done on a sample of CD4+ T cells from blood. The CDR3 here is CAISVPPQSGGNEQFF. As DNA, the CDR3 is TGTGCCATCAGTGTTCCCCCCCAATCGGGGGGCAATGAGCAGTTCTTC.